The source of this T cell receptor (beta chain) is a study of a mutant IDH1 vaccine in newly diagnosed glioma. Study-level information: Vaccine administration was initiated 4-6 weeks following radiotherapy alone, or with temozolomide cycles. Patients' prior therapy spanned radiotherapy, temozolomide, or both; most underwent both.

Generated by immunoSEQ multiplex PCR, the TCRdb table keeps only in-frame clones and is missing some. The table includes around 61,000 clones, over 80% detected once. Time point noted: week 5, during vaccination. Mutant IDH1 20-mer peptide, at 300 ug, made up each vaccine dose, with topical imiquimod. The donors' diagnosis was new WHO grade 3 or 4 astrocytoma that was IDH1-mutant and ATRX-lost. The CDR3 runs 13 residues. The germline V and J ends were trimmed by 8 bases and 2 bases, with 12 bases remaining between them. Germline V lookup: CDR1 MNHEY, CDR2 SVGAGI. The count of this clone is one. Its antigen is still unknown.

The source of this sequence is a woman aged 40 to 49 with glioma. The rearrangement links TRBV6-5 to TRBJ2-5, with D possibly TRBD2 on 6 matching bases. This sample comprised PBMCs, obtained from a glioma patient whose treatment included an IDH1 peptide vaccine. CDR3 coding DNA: TGTGCCAGCGGGGGGAGCATTCAAGAGACCCAGTACTTC. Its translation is CASGGSIQETQYF.